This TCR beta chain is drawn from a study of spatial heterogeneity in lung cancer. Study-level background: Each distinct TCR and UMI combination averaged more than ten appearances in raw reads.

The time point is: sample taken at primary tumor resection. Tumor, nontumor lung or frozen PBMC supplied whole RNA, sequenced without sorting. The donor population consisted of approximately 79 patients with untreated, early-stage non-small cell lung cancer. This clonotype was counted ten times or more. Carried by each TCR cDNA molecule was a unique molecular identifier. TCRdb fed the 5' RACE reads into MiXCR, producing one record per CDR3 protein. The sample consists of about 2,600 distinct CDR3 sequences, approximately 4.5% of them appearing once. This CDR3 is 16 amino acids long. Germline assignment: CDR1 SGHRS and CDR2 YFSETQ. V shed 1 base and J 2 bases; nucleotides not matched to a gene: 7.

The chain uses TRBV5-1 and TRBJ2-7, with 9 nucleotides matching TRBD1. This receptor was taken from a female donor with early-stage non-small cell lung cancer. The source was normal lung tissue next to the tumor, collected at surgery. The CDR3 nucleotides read TGCGCCAGCAGCTTGACAGGGGGCGCCTCACCCTACGAGCAGTACTTC. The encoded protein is CASSLTGGASPYEQYF. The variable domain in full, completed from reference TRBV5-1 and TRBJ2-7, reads KAGVTQTPRYLIKTRGQQVTLSCSPISGHRSVSWYQQTPGQGLQFLFEYFSETQRNKGNFPGRFSGRQFSNSRSEMNVSTLELGDSALYLCASSLTGGASPYEQYFGPGTRLTVT.